Sequencing of this T cell receptor (beta chain) was carried out in a study of blood T cell repertoires in COVID-19 (dated by TCRdb to about 2020). For context, the study as a whole: Samples covering the acute and convalescent phases of COVID-19 were provided by collaborators in the United States, Italy and Spain. Samples were obtained from the ongoing ImmuneRACE study (first 160 participants) and from 1,254 subjects provided by 6 global collaborators. Nearly every sample came with metadata listing a de-identified subject ID, COVID-19 status, age in years and sex. The repertoires were released in a freely available public database intended as a resource for research on the immune response to SARS-CoV-2. HLA class I and class II types, where available, came from metadata supplied by the sample provider rather than from assay-based typing. Subjects who had been exposed to COVID-19, were actively infected with it, or had recovered from it provided the deeply sampled blood TCRbeta repertoires that made up the dataset. The prospective study material was composed of cDNA or gDNA derived from T cells, B-cell-depleted T cells, or PBMCs.

In the prospective study, participants were roughly 18 to 95 years old, resided in about two dozen geographic areas of the United States, and were enrolled through a virtual design. In the prospective study, participants were assigned to cohorts based on the clinical history participants reported in a screening survey and a study questionnaire. For ImmuneRACE Cohort 3, a participant was defined as recovered based on two consecutive negative NP/OP PCR tests, clearance by a healthcare professional, or resolution of symptoms. Each participant in the prospective study had whole blood, serum and a nasopharyngeal or oropharyngeal swab collected by mobile phlebotomists. Additional blood draws and questionnaires over an approximately two-month period could optionally be provided by prospective study participants. Prospective study blood samples were shipped either frozen or at room temperature before DNA extraction.

TCRbeta CDR3 regions were amplified from genomic DNA using the immunoSEQ Assay, a bias-controlled multiplex PCR. Per the source publication's procedure: Within the assay, amplification of reference gene primers was used to estimate how many nucleated cells each sample contained. Sequence reads were collapsed and filtered to measure the absolute abundance of every unique TCRbeta CDR3 rearrangement. For each sample, productive Simpson clonality was calculated as the square root of Simpson's diversity index across productive rearrangements. Not all clones reach the TCRdb copy of this immuneACCESS table, which keeps in-frame sequences only. Checked studies attribute under half of the gap to unresolved V genes and leave the rest unexplained. For V, J and clone size, that table is used; D and trimming come from the DNA. The sample data list hundreds of thousands of clones, and 75% to 90% of these were observed just once. The ten largest clonotypes hold approximately 1% of the sample.

Note on this clone: Its antigen is not yet known. Per-base qualities were not stored, and no clone one base away is much larger.

Taken from cysteine to phenylalanine, the CDR3 has 15 residues. Just the 45-base CDR3 DNA is kept, in frame starting at base 1. The V end loses 0 bases and the J end loses 4 bases, and a stretch of 9 bases separates them. The CDR1 and CDR2 encoded by the germline V gene are SGHAT and FQNNGV. What the authors observed across the whole study: The quantity of clinical and demographic metadata differed by source and by participant and was supplied without curation.

The V gene is TRBV11-2 and the J gene is TRBJ2-2; no D gene call is confident. The source material was PBMCs or T cells enriched from blood (not recorded which). This sequence was found in a man aged 18 to 30 who had recovered from COVID-19. The DNA reads as follows: TGTGCCAGCAGCTTAGATCTGGTCGGCACCGGGGAGCTGTTTTTT. Translated, it gives CASSLDLVGTGELFF.